This TCR beta chain stems from a study of blood T cell repertoires in COVID-19. Study summary: PBMCs, B-cell-depleted T cells, or T cells were the source of the cDNA or gDNA that made up the material.

The CDR3 is 12 residues long. Germline CDR1 MNHEY, CDR2 SVGAGI. Between the trimmed V and J ends, which lost 8 bases and 2 bases, there was a span of 10 bases. Participants were aged 18 to 89 years, lived in around 22 US areas, and enrolled virtually. During the 2 weeks before they entered the study, exposed participants had met someone with a PCR-confirmed or clinician-diagnosed COVID-19 case. Authors' data handling: Amplification from reference gene primers served as the basis for estimated nucleated cell counts. Some clones are missing from TCRdb's copy, which holds only in-frame ones; the method was immunoSEQ multiplex PCR. D and trimming were read from the DNA, whereas the V and J calls and clone size are those reported in that table. The repertoire consists of 430,000 or so clones, with more than 70% occurring once and the leading ten covering about 1.5%.

The receptor's source is a woman aged 18-35 years who had been exposed to COVID-19. Sequencing was carried out using PBMCs or T cells enriched from blood (not recorded which). V usage is TRBV6-5 and J usage is TRBJ2-7; no clear D gene. CDR3 region: CASSRQPYEQYF. CDR3 nucleotide sequence: TGTGCCAGCTCGAGGCAGCCCTACGAGCAGTACTTC.